This entry is about one TCR beta chain. What it binds is not known. Germline lookup yields CDR1 LNHDA and CDR2 SQIVND (reference sequence). The CDR3 sequence is 14 residues long. The V end lost 4 bases, the J end lost 2 bases, and 10 bases lay between the germline ends. Breast cancer patients provided tissue from their axillary draining lymph nodes. This record comes from a study of breast tumors, draining lymph nodes, adjacent tissues. Whole-study findings and limits: Tumors had less TCR diversity than lymph nodes, more than nontumor tissue. Luminal-like breast cancer showed significantly greater tumor-nontumor repertoire similarity than basal-like breast cancer did.

TCRdb analysed the multiplex PCR reads with MiXCR anew, one entry per CDR3 protein. The profile shows around 170,000 distinct CDR3 sequences, about 30% of them singletons. V and J are TRBV19 and TRBJ2-3; D is unclear. This TCR came from a female donor with breast cancer. Some clones in this sample may be carry-over from other donors' samples. Sample: axillary lymph node tissue. CDR3 region: CASSRGRNTDTQYF. In DNA form, the CDR3 reads TGTGCCAGTAGTAGGGGTCGGAACACAGATACGCAGTATTTT.